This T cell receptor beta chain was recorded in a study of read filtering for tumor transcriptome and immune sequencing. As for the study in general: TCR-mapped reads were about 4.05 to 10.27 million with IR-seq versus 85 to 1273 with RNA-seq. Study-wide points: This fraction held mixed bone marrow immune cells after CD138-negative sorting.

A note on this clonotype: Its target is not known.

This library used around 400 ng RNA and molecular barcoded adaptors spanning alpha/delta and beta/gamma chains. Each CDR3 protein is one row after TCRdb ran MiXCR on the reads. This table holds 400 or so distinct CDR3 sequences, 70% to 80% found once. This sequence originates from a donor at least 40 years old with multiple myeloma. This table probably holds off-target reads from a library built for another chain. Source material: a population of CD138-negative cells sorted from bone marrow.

The CDR3 spells CSARDLMGQGVSEQYF. Here the CDR3 DNA reads TGCAGTGCTAGAGACCTAATGGGACAGGGGGTGAGCGAGCAGTACTTC. The chain employs TRBV20-1 and TRBJ2-7; 11 bases match TRBD1. The CDR3 spans 16 residues. In germline, CDR1 is DFQATT, CDR2 SNEGSKA (reference sequence). With 0 bases clipped from V and 6 bases from J, the junction kept 10 bases outside the gene matches.